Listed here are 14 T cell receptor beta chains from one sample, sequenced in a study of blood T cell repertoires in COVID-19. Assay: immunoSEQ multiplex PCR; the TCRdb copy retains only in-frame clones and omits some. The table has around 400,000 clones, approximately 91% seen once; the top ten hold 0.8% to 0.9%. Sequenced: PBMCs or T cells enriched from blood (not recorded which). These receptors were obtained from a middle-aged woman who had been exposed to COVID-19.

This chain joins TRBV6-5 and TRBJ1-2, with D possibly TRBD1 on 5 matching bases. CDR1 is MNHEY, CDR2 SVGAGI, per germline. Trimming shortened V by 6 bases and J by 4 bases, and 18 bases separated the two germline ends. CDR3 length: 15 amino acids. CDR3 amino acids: CASSDDPRGVYGYTF. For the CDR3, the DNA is TGTGCCAGCAGCGATGACCCCCGGGGGGTCTATGGCTACACCTTC.

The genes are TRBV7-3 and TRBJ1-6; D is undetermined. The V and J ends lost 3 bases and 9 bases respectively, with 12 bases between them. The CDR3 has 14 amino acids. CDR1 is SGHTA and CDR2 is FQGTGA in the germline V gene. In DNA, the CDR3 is TGTGCCAGCAGCTTGGCTAGGAGAATTTCACCCCTCCACTTT. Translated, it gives CASSLARRISPLHF.

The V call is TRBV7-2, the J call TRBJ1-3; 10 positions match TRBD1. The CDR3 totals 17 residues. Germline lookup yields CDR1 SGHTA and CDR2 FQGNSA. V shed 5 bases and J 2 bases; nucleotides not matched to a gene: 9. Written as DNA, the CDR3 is TGTGCCAGCAGCCCCCGGGGCGGACAGGGGGCTGGAAACACCATATATTTT. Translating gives CASSPRGGQGAGNTIYF.

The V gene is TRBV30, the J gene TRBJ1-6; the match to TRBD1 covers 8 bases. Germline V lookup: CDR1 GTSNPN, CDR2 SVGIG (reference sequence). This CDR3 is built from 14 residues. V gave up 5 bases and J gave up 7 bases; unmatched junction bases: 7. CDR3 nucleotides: TGTGCCTGGGATGAACAGGGGGTAAATTCACCCCTCCACTTT. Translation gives CAWDEQGVNSPLHF. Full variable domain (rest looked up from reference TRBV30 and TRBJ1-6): SQTIHQWPATLVQPVGSPLSLECTVEGTSNPNLYWYRQAAGRGLQLLFYSVGIGQISSEVPQNLSASRPQDRQFILSSKKLLLSDSGFYLCAWDEQGVNSPLHFGNGTRLTVT.

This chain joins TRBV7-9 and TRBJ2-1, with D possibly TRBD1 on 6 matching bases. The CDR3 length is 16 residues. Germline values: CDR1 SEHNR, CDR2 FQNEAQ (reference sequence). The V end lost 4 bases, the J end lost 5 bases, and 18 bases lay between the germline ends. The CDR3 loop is CASSSSGQIPDNEQFF. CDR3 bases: TGTGCCAGCAGCTCATCTGGACAGATTCCTGACAATGAGCAGTTCTTC.

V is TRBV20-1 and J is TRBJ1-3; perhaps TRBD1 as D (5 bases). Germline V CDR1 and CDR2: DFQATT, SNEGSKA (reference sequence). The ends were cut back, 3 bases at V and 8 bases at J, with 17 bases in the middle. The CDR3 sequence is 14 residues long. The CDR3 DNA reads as TGCAGTGCTAGTGGGCAGGGTCCACGGGACACCATATATTTT. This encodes CSASGQGPRDTIYF.

The DNA of the CDR3 is TGTGCCAGCAGCCAATGGGACAGGGGGCGGGGTGAGCAGTTCTTC. Residues: CASSQWDRGRGEQFF. This chain links TRBV3-1 (or the pseudogene TRBV3-2) with TRBJ2-1, with 12 bases that match TRBD1. V was pared by 2 bases and J by 9 bases, with 5 bases of the junction left unmatched. The germline gives CDR1 LGHDT, CDR2 YNNKEL (reference sequence). This CDR3 region has 15 residues.

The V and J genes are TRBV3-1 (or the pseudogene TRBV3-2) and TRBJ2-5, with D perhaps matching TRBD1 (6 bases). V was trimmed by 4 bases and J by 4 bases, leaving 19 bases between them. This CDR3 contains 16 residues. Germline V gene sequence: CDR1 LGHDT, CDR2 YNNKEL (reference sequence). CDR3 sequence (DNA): TGTGCCAGCAGCCCTAGACCAGGGGCCAGTGGAGAGACCCAGTACTTC. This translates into CASSPRPGASGETQYF.

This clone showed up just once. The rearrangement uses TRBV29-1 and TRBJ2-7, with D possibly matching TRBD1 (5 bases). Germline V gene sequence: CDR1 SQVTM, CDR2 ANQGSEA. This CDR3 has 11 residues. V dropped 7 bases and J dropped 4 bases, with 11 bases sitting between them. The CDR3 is CSGRSGYEQYF. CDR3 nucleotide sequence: TGCAGCGGCCGCTCAGGGTACGAGCAGTACTTC.

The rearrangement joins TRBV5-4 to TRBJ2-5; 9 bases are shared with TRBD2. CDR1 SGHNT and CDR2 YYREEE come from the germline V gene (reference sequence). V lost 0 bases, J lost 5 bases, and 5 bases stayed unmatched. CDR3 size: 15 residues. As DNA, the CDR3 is TGTGCCAGCAGCTTGGGAGCGGGAGGCCGGGAGACCCAGTACTTC. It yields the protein CASSLGAGGRETQYF.

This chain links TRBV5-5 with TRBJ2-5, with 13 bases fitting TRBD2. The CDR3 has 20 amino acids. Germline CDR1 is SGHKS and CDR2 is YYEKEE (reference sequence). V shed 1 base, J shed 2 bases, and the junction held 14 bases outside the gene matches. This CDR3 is CASSLRRVRLAGGLQETQYF. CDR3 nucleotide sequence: TGTGCCAGCAGCTTGAGGAGGGTTAGACTAGCGGGAGGCCTACAAGAGACCCAGTACTTC.

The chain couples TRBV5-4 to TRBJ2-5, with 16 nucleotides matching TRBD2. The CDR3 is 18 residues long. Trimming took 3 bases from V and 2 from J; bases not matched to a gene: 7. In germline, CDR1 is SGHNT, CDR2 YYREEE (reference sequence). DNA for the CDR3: TGTGCCAGCAGCTCGGGACTAGCGGGGGGGCCGGGGCAAGAGACCCAGTACTTC. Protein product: CASSSGLAGGPGQETQYF. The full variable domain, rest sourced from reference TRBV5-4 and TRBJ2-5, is ETGVTQSPTHLIKTRGQQVTLRCSSQSGHNTVSWYQQALGQGPQFIFQYYREEENGRGNFPPRFSGLQFPNYSSELNVNALELDDSALYLCASSSGLAGGPGQETQYFGPGTRLLVL.

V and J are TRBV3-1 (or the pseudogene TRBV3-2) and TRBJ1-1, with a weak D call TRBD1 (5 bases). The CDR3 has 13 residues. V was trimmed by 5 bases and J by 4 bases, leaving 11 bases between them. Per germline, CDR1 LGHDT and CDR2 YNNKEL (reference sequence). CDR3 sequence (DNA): TGTGCCAGCAGCTACAGGTTACGCACTGAAGCTTTCTTT. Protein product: CASSYRLRTEAFF.

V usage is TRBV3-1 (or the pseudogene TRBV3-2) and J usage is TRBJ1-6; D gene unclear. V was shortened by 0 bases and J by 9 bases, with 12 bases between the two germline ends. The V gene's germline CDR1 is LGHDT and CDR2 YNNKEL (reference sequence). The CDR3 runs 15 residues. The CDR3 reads CASSQDPPGVSPLHF. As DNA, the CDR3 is TGTGCCAGCAGCCAAGATCCCCCCGGGGTTTCACCCCTCCACTTT.